This passage covers 19 T cell receptor beta chains from one sample sequenced in a study of regulatory T cells in long-lasting Graves disease. Sequencing libraries for TCR beta were prepared with iRepertoire HTBI primers and Arm-PCR of CDR3 regions. TCRdb ran MiXCR on the multiplex PCR reads and lists one entry per CDR3 protein. The table includes about 300,000 distinct CDR3 sequences, approximately 20% detected once. Time point described: persistent/refractory GD, antithyroid drugs over 5 years with positive TRAb. PBMC-derived RNA was used for the TCR library. The source material was peripheral blood mononuclear cells (PBMCs), sampled when the disease was refractory, from a patient treated with antithyroid drugs. The receptor set was obtained from a female donor with Graves disease.

The chain employs TRBV4-2 and TRBJ1-1; 7 bases align to TRBD1. The V segment lost 1 base and the J segment 9 bases; nucleotides outside the gene matches: 5. CDR3 size: 13 residues. Germline V gene lookup returns CDR1 LGHNA and CDR2 YNFKEQ. CDR3 nucleotide sequence: TGTGCCAGCAGCCAAGGGACAGGTGAAAAAGCTTTCTTT. Translating it yields CASSQGTGEKAFF.

The rearrangement joins TRBV30 to TRBJ2-2, with D unresolved. Germline V gene sequence: CDR1 GTSNPN, CDR2 SVGIG (reference sequence). The CDR3 covers 16 residues. The V end was cut by 0 bases, the J end by 0 bases, with 11 bases between. The chain's CDR3 is CAWSVRKMANTGELFF. The DNA of the CDR3 is TGTGCCTGGAGTGTACGAAAAATGGCGAACACCGGGGAGCTGTTTTTT. The variable domain in full, with the rest retrieved from reference TRBV30 and TRBJ2-2, is SQTIHQWPATLVQPVGSPLSLECTVEGTSNPNLYWYRQAAGRGLQLLFYSVGIGQISSEVPQNLSASRPQDRQFILSSKKLLLSDSGFYLCAWSVRKMANTGELFFGEGSRLTVL.

This clonotype was counted ten times or more. This chain joins TRBV2 and TRBJ1-1; D might be TRBD1 (6 bases). This CDR3 region has 12 residues. CDR1 is SNHLY, CDR2 FYNNEI, per germline. V was cut by 7 bases and J by 7 bases, with 13 bases left in between. The CDR3 DNA reads as TGTGCCAGCATGGGGGCTCTTTTTGAAGCTTTCTTT. Translated: CASMGALFEAFF.

The chain joins TRBV5-1 to TRBJ2-7; TRBD2 might be the D (5 bases). V was cut by 4 bases and J by 3 bases, with 14 bases left in between. This CDR3 has 14 amino acids. The germline V gene has CDR1 SGHRS and CDR2 YFSETQ. CDR3 amino acids: CASSNGGGYYEQYF. Here the CDR3 DNA reads TGCGCCAGCAGCAACGGAGGCGGGTACTACGAGCAGTACTTC.

The rearrangement uses TRBV28 and TRBJ2-7; 13 bases match TRBD2. Losses at the gene ends were 8 bases for V and 4 bases for J; bases not matched to a gene: 14. The CDR3 extends over 17 amino acids. CDR1 is MDHEN, CDR2 SYDVKM, per germline. CDR3 sequence reads: CASGDGTSGKQGYEQYF. The CDR3, as DNA: TGTGCCAGCGGGGATGGGACTAGCGGGAAGCAGGGTTACGAGCAGTACTTC.

This clonotype was seen repeatedly, ten times or more. V gene TRBV28 combines with J gene TRBJ2-4, with 10 bases matching TRBD1. CDR1 is MDHEN and CDR2 is SYDVKM in the germline V gene. V trimming: 5 bases; J trimming: 7 bases; junction bases outside the gene matches: 8. The CDR3 length is 15 residues. The CDR3 sequence is CASSPTDRGRNIQYF. The CDR3 nucleotides are TGTGCCAGCAGTCCGACGGACAGGGGGAGGAACATTCAGTACTTC.

The chain employs TRBV28 and TRBJ2-3, with unresolved D. Trimming removed 8 bases at V and 0 bases at J, with 12 bases between. Germline CDR1 reads MDHEN; CDR2 reads SYDVKM. This CDR3 contains 14 residues. CDR3 DNA: TGTGCCAGCGGGTCCTCTTCTAGCACAGATACGCAGTATTTT. This codes for CASGSSSSTDTQYF.

This clonotype turned up a few times. J is TRBJ2-2 and V is TRBV19, with D possibly matching TRBD2 (6 bases). Germline V lookup: CDR1 LNHDA, CDR2 SQIVND (reference sequence). The CDR3 runs 15 residues. Trimming took off 2 bases at V and 4 bases at J, with 11 bases between the two ends. The CDR3 sequence: CASSISGAGTGELFF. The CDR3 nucleotides read TGTGCCAGTAGTATATCTGGAGCGGGCACCGGGGAGCTGTTTTTT.

This clonotype was seen at least ten times. The chain carries TRBV11-2 and TRBJ2-5; D is possibly TRBD1 (5 bases). The V and J ends lost 5 bases and 5 bases respectively, with 18 bases between them. The CDR3 is 15 residues long. Germline CDR1 SGHAT, CDR2 FQNNGV. The CDR3 region is CASSPLPGLGETQYF. CDR3 nucleotide sequence: TGTGCCAGCAGCCCTCTCCCAGGGTTGGGGGAGACCCAGTACTTC.

This clonotype was recorded a few times. The chain employs TRBV10-2 and TRBJ2-7; 13 nucleotides agree with TRBD2. The CDR3 extends over 15 amino acids. The V segment lost 6 bases and the J segment 3 bases; nucleotides outside the gene matches: 5. Per germline, CDR1 WSHSY and CDR2 SAAADI. CDR3 bases: TGCGCCAGCAGGGGGACTAGCGGGAATAACTACGAGCAGTACTTC. It yields the protein CASRGTSGNNYEQYF.

This chain links TRBV7-8 with TRBJ1-4; TRBD1 agrees at 7 bases. The length of the CDR3 is 16 residues. CDR1 is SGHVS, CDR2 FQNEAQ, per germline. Unmatched junction bases numbered 6, after V lost 3 bases and J lost 2 bases. The CDR3 sequence: CASSLMTGRTNEKLFF. DNA of the CDR3: TGTGCCAGCAGCTTGATGACAGGGCGGACTAATGAAAAACTGTTTTTT.

This clonotype was counted only a few times. V usage is TRBV10-3 and J usage is TRBJ2-7; D gene unclear. The V end was cut by 0 bases, the J end by 0 bases, with 9 bases between. CDR3 length: 15 residues. Germline V gene data show CDR1 as ENHRY and CDR2 as SYGVKD. The CDR3 region is CAISESTSLSYEQYF. The CDR3 region has the DNA TGTGCCATCAGTGAGTCGACATCACTCTCCTACGAGCAGTACTTC.

This rearrangement joins TRBV30 to TRBJ1-5; maybe TRBD1 (5 bases). This CDR3 has 14 amino acids. V was pared by 3 bases and J by 6 bases, with 15 bases between. The germline gives CDR1 GTSNPN, CDR2 SVGIG (reference sequence). The CDR3 reads CAWSGGRVGQPQHF. CDR3 sequence (DNA): TGTGCCTGGAGCGGAGGCAGGGTCGGTCAGCCCCAGCATTTT.

Remarks on this clonotype: One junction end disagrees with the germline gene, perhaps due to a read error. The V gene is TRBV19, the J gene TRBJ2-4; D gene ambiguous. Germline lookup yields CDR1 LNHDA and CDR2 SQIVND (reference sequence). The CDR3 has 11 amino acids. The chain's CDR3 is CAGSTQNIQYF. The CDR3 coding sequence is TGTGCCGGTAGCACCCAAAACATTCAGTACTTC.

In this sample, this clonotype turned up a few times. The gene calls are TRBV28 and TRBJ2-7; D gene unclear. The germline V and J ends were trimmed by 3 bases and 1 base, with 4 bases remaining between them. The V gene's germline CDR1 is MDHEN and CDR2 SYDVKM. The length of the CDR3 is 12 residues. The DNA of the CDR3 is TGTGCCAGCAGTTTTTTGTCCTACGAGCAGTACTTC. Translation: CASSFLSYEQYF.

This clonotype was picked up many times. The V call is TRBV15, the J call TRBJ1-5; TRBD1 agrees at 10 bases. The V gene's germline CDR1 is LNHNV and CDR2 YYDKDF (reference sequence). The V and J ends lost 8 bases and 6 bases, in that order; junction bases with no gene match: 4. The CDR3 is made up of 13 amino acids. CDR3 bases: TGTGCCACCGGGACAGGGGCCTTTCAGCCCCAGCATTTT. It encodes CATGTGAFQPQHF. Using reference TRBV15 and TRBJ1-5 for the parts outside the CDR3, the full variable domain is DAMVIQNPRYQVTQFGKPVTLSCSQTLNHNVMYWYQQKSSQAPKLLFHYYDKDFNNEADTPDNFQSRRPNTSFCFLDIRSPGLGDTAMYLCATGTGAFQPQHFGDGTRLSIL.

This clonotype was counted a few times. This chain links TRBV18 with TRBJ2-1; 10 bases map to TRBD2. CDR1 KGHSH and CDR2 LQKENI come from the germline V gene. The ends lost 1 base at V and 6 bases at J; junction bases unmatched: 3. The CDR3 length is 15 residues. The CDR3 spells CASSPLAGGFNEQFF. The CDR3 DNA reads as TGTGCCAGCTCACCACTAGCGGGGGGATTCAATGAGCAGTTCTTC.

This clonotype showed up just a few times. The genes are TRBV20-1 and TRBJ1-1; a possible D gene is TRBD1 (5 bases). V was clipped by 0 bases and J by 1 base, with 9 bases between them. Germline CDR1 is DFQATT and CDR2 is SNEGSKA (reference sequence). The CDR3 covers 14 residues. The CDR3 nucleotides read TGCAGTGCTAGAGATCTTACAGGGAACACTGAAGCTTTCTTT. As protein: CSARDLTGNTEAFF.

This chain connects TRBV6-5 to TRBJ2-1; possible D gene TRBD2, 5 bases. CDR1 and CDR2 from the germline V gene are MNHEY and SVGAGI. V lost 0 bases and J lost 10, with 19 bases in between. The CDR3 loop spans 16 amino acids. The DNA for the CDR3 is TGTGCCAGCAGTTACTCGCCCCAACTAGTTGGCTCGGAGCAGTTCTTC. The encoded protein is CASSYSPQLVGSEQFF.